Following are 28 T cell receptor beta chains from one sample sequenced in a study of T cell responses to AZD1222 COVID-19 vaccine. The assay was immunoSEQ multiplex PCR, and TCRdb's table has in-frame clones only and misses some. Of some 150,000 clones in the sample, 80% to 95% were seen once. Here the sequenced sample was peripheral blood, taken 28 days after the second AZD1222 dose. The receptors come from an adult who received the AZD1222 COVID-19 vaccine.

V is TRBV6-4 and J is TRBJ2-3; D ambiguous. V lost 6 bases, J lost 1 base, and 17 bases lay in between. The CDR3 length is 16 residues. The germline gives CDR1 MRHNA, CDR2 SNTAGT. CDR3 sequence (DNA): TGTGCCAGCAGCCAAGGCGCCCTGGACGGCACAGATACGCAGTATTTT. Protein sequence: CASSQGALDGTDTQYF.

This sequence joins TRBV3-1 (or the pseudogene TRBV3-2) and TRBJ2-3, with D unresolved. In germline, CDR1 is LGHDT, CDR2 YNNKEL (reference sequence). This CDR3 is 13 amino acids long. Trimming took off 5 bases at V and 5 bases at J, with 11 bases between the two ends. This chain's CDR3 is CASSFRAVDTQYF. The CDR3 DNA is TGTGCCAGCAGCTTTAGAGCTGTAGATACGCAGTATTTT.

The J gene is TRBJ1-2, the V gene TRBV5-5, with D perhaps TRBD1 (6 bases). CDR1 and CDR2 from the germline V gene are SGHKS and YYEKEE (reference sequence). The V end lost 3 bases, the J end lost 4 bases, and 10 bases lay between the germline ends. The CDR3 is 13 residues long. The CDR3: CASSSDRLYGYTF. The CDR3 bases are TGTGCCAGCAGCTCGGACAGACTCTATGGCTACACCTTC.

The J gene is TRBJ1-1, the V gene TRBV7-2; 8 bases are shared with TRBD1. The CDR3 runs to 14 residues. Germline CDR1 and CDR2: SGHTA and FQGNSA. The J segment lost 10 bases and the V segment lost 1 base, leaving 8 bases of the junction unmatched. CDR3 nucleotides: TGTGCCAGCAGCTTAGGCTCGCAGGGGGCAGTAGCTTTCTTT. Protein sequence: CASSLGSQGAVAFF.

J is TRBJ1-2 and V is TRBV19; D is uncertain. Trimming left V 2 bases short and J 2 bases short, with 3 bases between. The V gene's germline CDR1 is LNHDA and CDR2 SQIVND (reference sequence). The CDR3 contains 12 residues. In DNA form, the CDR3 reads TGTGCCAGTAGTATACCCAACTATGGCTACACCTTC. Translation gives CASSIPNYGYTF.

The table lists this clone with a few counts. This chain uses TRBV5-1 with TRBJ1-3; the D is unclear. From germline, CDR1 is SGHRS and CDR2 YFSETQ. This CDR3 contains 14 residues. V lost 0 bases, J lost 0 bases, and 4 bases lay in between. In DNA, the CDR3 is TGCGCCAGCAGCTTGGAACCCTCTGGAAACACCATATATTTT. Its protein product is CASSLEPSGNTIYF.

The rearrangement joins TRBV4-1 to TRBJ1-2; D gene ambiguous. V was clipped by 5 bases and J by 6 bases, with 16 bases between them. The CDR3 sequence is 14 residues long. Germline CDR1 MGHRA, CDR2 YSYEKL. The CDR3 here is CASSAVLYDHGYTF. The CDR3 DNA follows: TGCGCCAGCAGCGCCGTGCTCTATGACCATGGCTACACCTTC.

V usage is TRBV18 and J usage is TRBJ1-1; D gene ambiguous. There are 12 residues in the CDR3. Germline V gene sequence: CDR1 KGHSH, CDR2 LQKENI. Trimming shortened V by 6 bases and J by 1 base, and 6 bases separated the two germline ends. CDR3 nucleotides: TGTGCCAGCTCTACCCCGAACACTGAAGCTTTCTTT. Translation: CASSTPNTEAFF.

This chain joins TRBV12-3 or TRBV12-4 and TRBJ1-1; D might be TRBD1 (6 bases). This CDR3 contains 13 residues. With 6 bases removed from V and 0 bases from J, the gap between germline ends came to 8 bases. CDR3 coding DNA: TGTGCCAGCAGGCAGGGGATGAACACTGAAGCTTTCTTT. This translates into CASRQGMNTEAFF.

The chain joins TRBV7-8 to TRBJ2-2, with D perhaps TRBD1 (5 bases). The V end lost 2 bases, the J end lost 4 bases, and 8 bases lay between the germline ends. The CDR3 is 14 amino acids. Germline V CDR1 and CDR2: SGHVS, FQNEAQ. CDR3 DNA sequence: TGTGCCAGCAGCTTATGGCAGGGCACCGGGGAGCTGTTTTTT. Protein sequence: CASSLWQGTGELFF.

The chain uses TRBV4-1 and TRBJ1-2, with D possibly matching TRBD1 (6 bases). CDR3 size: 14 residues. V was clipped by 0 bases and J by 6 bases, with 11 bases between them. Looked up from germline, CDR1 is MGHRA and CDR2 is YSYEKL. DNA of the CDR3: TGCGCCAGCAGCCAAGACCTGACAGGCGATGGCTACACCTTC. It translates to CASSQDLTGDGYTF.

This rearrangement joins TRBV25-1 to TRBJ1-1, with D unresolved. CDR3 length: 15 residues. The V end lost 6 bases, the J end lost 3 bases, and 17 bases lay between the germline ends. CDR1 and CDR2 (germline): MGHDK, SYGVNS. CDR3 protein: CASRETGGLHTEAFF. For the CDR3, the DNA is TGTGCCAGCAGAGAAACGGGCGGACTACACACTGAAGCTTTCTTT.

V usage is TRBV12-5 and J usage is TRBJ1-5; TRBD1 matches 9 bases. Germline CDR1 LGHNT, CDR2 FRNRAP. V lost 6 bases and J lost 2; bases outside the gene matches: 2. This CDR3 has 14 residues. CDR3 coding DNA: TGTGCTAGTGGGGGGGACAGGGGCAATCAGCCCCAGCATTTT. The encoded protein is CASGGDRGNQPQHF.

This clone was recorded a few times. The chain couples TRBV19 to TRBJ2-7, with D uncertain. This CDR3 spans 13 amino acids. Trimming took 5 bases from V and 0 from J, leaving 8 bases between them. Germline-derived CDR1 and CDR2 are LNHDA and SQIVND (reference sequence). The CDR3: CASSWTDSYEQYF. The CDR3 bases are TGTGCCAGTAGTTGGACGGACTCCTACGAGCAGTACTTC.

The chain recombines TRBV7-2 with TRBJ2-6; tentative D call: TRBD2 (5 bases). V was cut by 1 base and J by 3 bases, with 7 bases left in between. The CDR3 is made up of 15 amino acids. Germline CDR1 and CDR2: SGHTA and FQGNSA. CDR3 sequence reads: CASSLVGDGANVLTF. The CDR3 nucleotides are TGTGCCAGCAGCTTAGTCGGGGATGGGGCCAACGTCCTGACTTTC.

V and J are TRBV7-9 and TRBJ2-2; D ambiguous. Trimming pared 8 bases from V and 3 bases from J, leaving 10 bases between. The germline V gene encodes CDR1 SEHNR and CDR2 FQNEAQ (reference sequence). This CDR3 is built from 13 residues. CDR3 nucleotides: TGTGCCAGCGGTAACAGCTACACCGGGGAGCTGTTTTTT. Its protein product is CASGNSYTGELFF.

The V gene is TRBV12-3 or TRBV12-4, the J gene TRBJ2-5, with 8 bases fitting TRBD2. J gave up 4 bases and V 7 bases, and 5 bases lay outside the gene matches. This CDR3 region has 13 residues. The DNA of the CDR3 is TGTGCCAGCAACCGGGAGGGCCGAGAGACCCAGTACTTC. Translated: CASNREGRETQYF.

This clone has a single count. The V call is TRBV5-1, the J call TRBJ2-5; D perhaps matches TRBD2 (6 bases). CDR1 and CDR2 (germline): SGHRS, YFSETQ. This CDR3 comprises 16 residues. Between the trimmed V and J ends, which lost 4 bases and 7 bases, there was a span of 23 bases. The CDR3 loop is CASSLSDGGLLVTQYF. CDR3 DNA: TGCGCCAGCAGCCTTTCGGACGGGGGTTTATTGGTGACCCAGTACTTC.

The chain recombines TRBV5-1 with TRBJ1-1; 7 bases fit TRBD1. The CDR3 spans 12 residues. Germline trimming cut 6 bases from V and 5 bases from J; bases unmatched to any gene: 4. CDR1 and CDR2 from the germline V gene are SGHRS and YFSETQ. The CDR3: CASNTGETEAFF. The DNA for the CDR3 is TGCGCCAGCAATACAGGGGAAACTGAAGCTTTCTTT.

The rearrangement joins TRBV7-9 to TRBJ2-5; tentatively, D is TRBD2 (5 bases). This CDR3 region has 14 residues. V dropped 7 bases and J dropped 0 bases, with 12 bases sitting between them. Germline V gives CDR1 SEHNR, CDR2 FQNEAQ (reference sequence). CDR3 sequence (DNA): TGTGCCAGCACCCCGTCGGGGTACCAAGAGACCCAGTACTTC. Its translation: CASTPSGYQETQYF.

The chain has TRBV15 and TRBJ1-2; D ambiguous. Between the trimmed V and J ends, which lost 0 bases and 0 bases, there was a span of 5 bases. CDR3 length: 14 residues. Per the germline V gene, CDR1 is LNHNV and CDR2 is YYDKDF (reference sequence). CDR3: CATSRDRSNYGYTF. The CDR3 DNA is TGTGCCACCAGCAGAGACAGATCTAACTATGGCTACACCTTC.

The J gene is TRBJ1-5, the V gene TRBV30; the D gene is possibly TRBD1 (6 bases). The CDR3 length is 13 residues. Germline V CDR1 and CDR2: GTSNPN, SVGIG (reference sequence). The V gene lost 6 bases and the J gene lost 6 bases, with 15 bases spanning the gap. The CDR3 loop reads CACGGGGGQPQHF. The CDR3 coding sequence is TGTGCCTGTGGCGGAGGGGGTGGTCAGCCCCAGCATTTT. Supplemented by reference TRBV30 and TRBJ1-5, the full variable domain reads SQTIHQWPATLVQPVGSPLSLECTVEGTSNPNLYWYRQAAGRGLQLLFYSVGIGQISSEVPQNLSASRPQDRQFILSSKKLLLSDSGFYLCACGGGGGQPQHFGDGTRLSIL.

In DNA, the CDR3 is TGTGCCAGCAGCAAGGGACAGCTGAACACTGAAGCTTTCTTT. Translation gives CASSKGQLNTEAFF. J is TRBJ1-1 and V is TRBV5-4; 7 bases match TRBD1. CDR1 and CDR2 (germline): SGHNT, YYREEE (reference sequence). This CDR3 region has 14 residues. V gave up 4 bases and J gave up 0 bases; unmatched junction bases: 3.

The CDR3 reads CASRPGSSSYEQYF. CDR3 coding DNA: TGTGCCAGCAGGCCAGGTAGTAGCTCCTACGAGCAGTACTTC. The chain carries TRBV6-5 and TRBJ2-7; D not certain. Trimming took off 6 bases at V and 0 bases at J, with 12 bases between the two ends. CDR1 MNHEY and CDR2 SVGAGI come from the germline V gene. The CDR3 loop spans 14 amino acids.

The V call is TRBV5-4, the J call TRBJ1-4; D is undetermined. Trimming stripped 0 bases from V and 7 bases from J, with 16 bases between. This CDR3 region has 16 residues. Germline CDR1 is SGHNT and CDR2 is YYREEE (reference sequence). The CDR3 coding sequence is TGTGCCAGCAGCTTGGTCCCCAGCAGCTGGGGTGAAAAACTGTTTTTT. This translates into CASSLVPSSWGEKLFF.

This chain joins TRBV6-1 and TRBJ1-2; D not certain. V shed 1 base and J shed 12 bases, with 9 bases lying between them. Germline CDR1 and CDR2: MNHNS and SASEGT. CDR3 length: 11 amino acids. CDR3 residues: CASSEGVGDTF. The CDR3 nucleotides are TGTGCCAGCAGTGAAGGTGTAGGAGACACCTTC.

This rearrangement joins TRBV3-1 (or the pseudogene TRBV3-2) to TRBJ1-2, with 9 bases lining up with TRBD1. Germline CDR1 reads LGHDT; CDR2 reads YNNKEL (reference sequence). V was clipped by 5 bases and J by 2 bases; unmatched bases: 6. The CDR3 covers 15 residues. CDR3 in DNA: TGTGCCAGCAGCTCCACGGACAGGGGAAACTATGGCTACACCTTC. Protein sequence: CASSSTDRGNYGYTF.

The chain combines TRBV7-2 with TRBJ2-5; a weak D match, TRBD1 (6 bases). The V end was cut by 5 bases, the J end by 1 base, with 14 bases between. The CDR3 is 15 residues long. CDR1 is SGHTA, CDR2 FQGNSA, per germline. The CDR3: CASSAGQQFQETQYF. The CDR3, as DNA: TGTGCCAGCAGCGCCGGACAGCAGTTCCAAGAGACCCAGTACTTC. Full variable domain (rest looked up from reference TRBV7-2 and TRBJ2-5): GAGVSQSPSNKVTEKGKDVELRCDPISGHTALYWYRQSLGQGLEFLIYFQGNSAPDKSGLPSDRFSAERTGGSVSTLTIQRTQQEDSAVYLCASSAGQQFQETQYFGPGTRLLVL.